A selection of T cell receptor beta chains follows, all from one sample in a study of technical replicates of blood from a handful of donors. Measured with immunoSEQ multiplex PCR; TCRdb has only the in-frame clones, and not every one. This table holds about 15,000 clones, approximately 80% found once. What was sequenced was PBMCs. Receptors originate from a human donor in good health. Both conserved end residues are part of each CDR3. D genes are given only for firm matches. The size of a clone is reported for some rows only, either as once, few or many, or as a class for expanded clones.

>TRBJ2-5|TRBV6-6|16|TRBD2|NA
TGTGCCAGCAGTCCAGGGACTAGCGGACCACAAGAGACCCAGTACTTC
CASSPGTSGPQETQYF
>TRBJ2-7|TRBV19|16|NA|few
TGTGCCAGTAGTATAGCCTCCAGGGCAGAACCTTTCGAGCAGTACTTC
CASSIASRAEPFEQYF
>TRBJ1-5|TRBV6-1|15|TRBD1|NA
TGTGCCAGCAGTGAACAGGGGGCTGGCAATCAGCCCCAGCATTTT
CASSEQGAGNQPQHF
>TRBJ1-2|TRBV19|14|NA|few
TGTGCCAGTAGTATGGCAGGGTACGGCTATGGCTACACCTTC
CASSMAGYGYGYTF
>TRBJ2-2|TRBV29-1|17|TRBD1|NA
TGCAGCGTTGAAGAGGGACAGGGGGCGCGGGGCACCGGGGAGCTGTTTTTT
CSVEEGQGARGTGELFF
>TRBJ2-5|TRBV27|16|TRBD1|NA
TGTGCCAGCAGTTTCAACAGGGGGCTTCCCCAAGAGACCCAGTACTTC
CASSFNRGLPQETQYF
>TRBJ2-5|TRBV11-2|14|NA|NA
TGTGCCAGCAGTACAACCAACAGTCGGCAGACCCAGTACTTC
CASSTTNSRQTQYF
>TRBJ2-3|TRBV28|14|NA|NA
TGTGCCAGCAGTCCCCTGGGGAGTACAGATACGCAGTATTTT
CASSPLGSTDTQYF
>TRBJ2-3|TRBV2|14|NA|NA
TGTGCCAGCAAGGCGGGAAAGGGCACAGATACGCAGTATTTT
CASKAGKGTDTQYF
>TRBJ1-1|TRBV5-1|14|NA|NA
TGCGCCAGCAGCTCCGCCGGGGGTTATACTGAAGCTTTCTTT
CASSSAGGYTEAFF
>TRBJ2-7|TRBV27|14|TRBD1|NA
TGTGCCAGCAGTCCAGGGGGAAGGTCCTACGAGCAGTACTTC
CASSPGGRSYEQYF
>TRBJ1-3|TRBV6-6|14|NA|NA
TGTGCCAGCAGCCGTACAGGAGCTGGAAACACCATATATTTT
CASSRTGAGNTIYF
>TRBJ1-2|TRBV10-3|13|NA|NA
TGTGCCATCAGTGAGGCACAGGGATATGGCTACACCTTC
CAISEAQGYGYTF
>TRBJ2-1|TRBV14|15|NA|NA
TGTGCCAGCAGCCAAGATCTTCCTACGTACAATGAGCAGTTCTTC
CASSQDLPTYNEQFF
>TRBJ2-5|TRBV2|17|TRBD1|NA
TGTGCCAGCAGTGGTAGGGTCGGGACAGTGGGGAAAGAGACCCAGTACTTC
CASSGRVGTVGKETQYF
>TRBJ1-1|TRBV18|14|TRBD1|NA
TGTGCCAGCTCAAGGGGGCCCATGAACACTGAAGCTTTCTTT
CASSRGPMNTEAFF
>TRBJ1-1|TRBV27|15|NA|NA
TGTGCCAGCAGTCCCGCGGGGGGGTTGAACACTGAAGCTTTCTTT
CASSPAGGLNTEAFF
>TRBJ2-7|TRBV18|16|TRBD1|NA
TGTGCCAGCTCACCACGAGCTGGGACAGAAACTAGGGAGCAGTACTTC
CASSPRAGTETREQYF
>TRBJ2-7|TRBV2|12|NA|NA
TGTGCCAGCAGTGAATTCGGGTACGAGCAGTACTTC
CASSEFGYEQYF
>TRBJ2-6|TRBV25-1|18|TRBD1|NA
TGTGCCAGCTCCCCCACCCAGGGACAGGGGTACGGGGCCAACGTCCTGACTTTC
CASSPTQGQGYGANVLTF
>TRBJ1-5|TRBV6-1|15|TRBD1|NA
TGTGCCAGCAGGGAGACAGGGGCGGTCAATCAGCCCCAGCATTTT
CASRETGAVNQPQHF
>TRBJ2-7|TRBV27|14|NA|NA
TGTGCCAGCAGTTTATTACGGGACTCCTACGAGCAGTACTTC
CASSLLRDSYEQYF
>TRBJ2-3|TRBV27|16|NA|NA
TGTGCCAGCAGTTTTGGGCTCGGCAGGGGATTAGATACGCAGTATTTT
CASSFGLGRGLDTQYF
>TRBJ2-1|TRBV30|14|TRBD2|NA
TGTGCCTGGGACCCGGGACTAGCGGTAAATGAGCAGTTCTTC
CAWDPGLAVNEQFF
>TRBJ2-1|TRBV2|11|NA|NA
TGTGCCACATCGGAGTACAATGAGCAGTTCTTC
CATSEYNEQFF
>TRBJ2-3|TRBV19|14|TRBD2|NA
TGTGCCACCAACGGAGCGGGAGTGGGAGATACGCAGTATTTT
CATNGAGVGDTQYF
>TRBJ2-7|TRBV6-1|15|NA|NA
TGTGCCAGCAGTGAAGCAGGGGACAAGCATTACGAGCAGTACTTC
CASSEAGDKHYEQYF
>TRBJ2-3|TRBV5-1|16|TRBD2|NA
TGCGCCAGCAGCTTGGGATTCGGGGGGGGAACAGATACGCAGTATTTT
CASSLGFGGGTDTQYF
>TRBJ1-1|TRBV28|14|TRBD1|NA
TGTGCCAGCCGAACAGGGGCGATGAACACTGAAGCTTTCTTT
CASRTGAMNTEAFF
>TRBJ1-1|TRBV5-4|17|NA|once
TGTGCCAGCAGCTTGGGGGGAAACGGGGGGATGAACACTGAAGCTTTCTTT
CASSLGGNGGMNTEAFF
>TRBJ2-1|TRBV6-4|15|TRBD2|NA
TGTGCCAGCAGTGACTCGACTAGCGGGAGCAATGAGCAGTTCTTC
CASSDSTSGSNEQFF
>TRBJ2-7|TRBV6-1|15|TRBD2|few
TGTGCCAGCAGTGGTGGGACTAGCGGCTCCTACGAGCAGTACTTC
CASSGGTSGSYEQYF
>TRBJ1-2|TRBV29-1|18|TRBD1|NA
TGCAGCGTTGAAGATCGGGGGACAGGGAGGGTAACTAACTATGGCTACACCTTC
CSVEDRGTGRVTNYGYTF
>TRBJ1-1|TRBV5-1|16|TRBD1|NA
TGCGCCAGCAGCTTGGATTCGGGACAGGGAAGCCCTGAAGCTTTCTTT
CASSLDSGQGSPEAFF
>TRBJ2-7|TRBV19|16|TRBD2|NA
TGTGCCAGTAGTATAGCGGCGACTAGCGGTTCCTACGAGCAGTACTTC
CASSIAATSGSYEQYF
>TRBJ2-1|TRBV7-9|16|TRBD1|NA
TGTGCCAGCAGCGGTAATGACAGGGAAATCCACAATGAGCAGTTCTTC
CASSGNDREIHNEQFF
>TRBJ2-3|TRBV28|14|TRBD1|NA
TGTGCCAGCAGATTATCAGGGGGCAGGGATACGCAGTATTTT
CASRLSGGRDTQYF
>TRBJ2-7|TRBV14|15|TRBD2|NA
TGTGCCAGCAGCCCCTTAGCGGGAGGGGCCTACGAGCAGTACTTC
CASSPLAGGAYEQYF
>TRBJ1-5|TRBV6-5|15|NA|NA
TGTGCCAGCAGTTTAGAGGGAGGTAGCAATCAGCCCCAGCATTTT
CASSLEGGSNQPQHF
>TRBJ1-2|TRBV28|15|NA|NA
TGTGCCAGCACTCTCCCGTCAGGGGTTAACTATGGCTACACCTTC
CASTLPSGVNYGYTF
>TRBJ2-1|TRBV7-9|16|TRBD1|NA
TGTGCCAGCAGCTTAGTAGGACAGGGGGTGGCCTATGAGCAGTTCTTC
CASSLVGQGVAYEQFF
>TRBJ2-1|TRBV11-2|15|NA|NA
TGTGCCAGCAGCTCAGGAGACAGGCAATACAATGAGCAGTTCTTC
CASSSGDRQYNEQFF
>TRBJ2-2|TRBV5-1|16|TRBD2|NA
TGCGCCAGCAGCACCAGTAGCGGGAGGAACACCGGGGAGCTGTTTTTT
CASSTSSGRNTGELFF
>TRBJ2-7|TRBV4-1|15|TRBD2|NA
TGCGCCAGCAGCCAAGGACTAGCGGGAGAAAACGAGCAGTACTTC
CASSQGLAGENEQYF
>TRBJ2-3|TRBV28|12|NA|NA
TGTGCCAGCAGTTTGGCGGCAGATACGCAGTATTTT
CASSLAADTQYF
>TRBJ2-1|TRBV27|11|NA|NA
TGTGCCAGCAGTGAGGGACTGAGACAGTTCTTC
CASSEGLRQFF
>TRBJ2-5|TRBV6-5|14|TRBD1|NA
TGTGCCAGCAGCTCGACAGGGAGCCAAGAGACCCAGTACTTC
CASSSTGSQETQYF
>TRBJ2-5|TRBV19|14|TRBD1|NA
TGTGCCAGTAGGACCGGGACAGGGGGCAAGACCCAGTACTTC
CASRTGTGGKTQYF
>TRBJ2-3|TRBV6-5|13|TRBD2|NA
TGTGCCAGCCGCGGACTAGGGGCAGATACGCAGTATTTT
CASRGLGADTQYF